The sequence of this T cell receptor (beta chain) was determined in a study of cytomegalovirus exposure and HLA in healthy donors. The CDR3 has 15 amino acids. The V end lost 1 base, the J end lost 2 bases, and 9 bases lay between the germline ends. Germline V CDR1 and CDR2: KGHSH, LQKENI. The PCR employed 60 Vbeta primers together with 13 Jbeta primers. TCRdb keeps only in-frame clones here, not all; method: immunoSEQ multiplex PCR. The table lists fewer than 150,000 clones. The TCR sequence derives from a woman in her sixties in good health and CMV-seronegative. The material sequenced was PBMCs. The chain carries TRBV18 and TRBJ1-3, with D tentatively TRBD1 (6 bases). The CDR3 DNA follows: TGTGCCAGCTCACCACAAAAGGGGGCTGGAAACACCATATATTTT. Its protein is CASSPQKGAGNTIYF.